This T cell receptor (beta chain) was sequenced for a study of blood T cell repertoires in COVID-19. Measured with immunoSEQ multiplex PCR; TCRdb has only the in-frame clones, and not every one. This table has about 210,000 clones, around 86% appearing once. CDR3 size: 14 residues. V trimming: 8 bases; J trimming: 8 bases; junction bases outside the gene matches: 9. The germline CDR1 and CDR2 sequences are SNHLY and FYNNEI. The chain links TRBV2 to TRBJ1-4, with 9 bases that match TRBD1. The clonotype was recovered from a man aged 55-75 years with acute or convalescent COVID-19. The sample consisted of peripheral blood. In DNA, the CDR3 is TGTGCCAGCGGGAGAACAGGGGGCTGGGAAAAACTGTTTTTT. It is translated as CASGRTGGWEKLFF.